This is a list of T cell receptor beta chains from one sample in a study of memory CD4+ T cells and cytomegalovirus serostatus. Clones were read by immunoSEQ multiplex PCR, and TCRdb kept only the in-frame ones, dropping some. The data contain some 54,000 clones, 65% to 85% of them singletons. Sequenced sample: memory CD4+ T cells from blood. These TCRs come from an adult in good health and CMV-seropositive. The CDR3 runs from the conserved cysteine through the conserved F or W. Each record gives: D gene, V gene, J gene, clone size, CDR3 DNA, CDR3 protein. A D gene is named only where the DNA matches it firmly. A clone size is listed for some rows: how often the clone was seen (once, few, many), or a class if it is expanded.

d_call: NA; v_call: TRBV25-1; j_call: TRBJ2-1; clone_size: NA; cdr3_nt: TGTGCCAGCAGTGAATACAGAAGGGGGGGCGATGAGCAGTTCTTC; cdr3_aa: CASSEYRRGGDEQFF
d_call: TRBD1; v_call: TRBV5-6; j_call: TRBJ2-1; clone_size: NA; cdr3_nt: TGTGCCAGCAGCTTGCTTGGGGCAATGACAGGGTTCTACAATGAGCAGTTCTTC; cdr3_aa: CASSLLGAMTGFYNEQFF
d_call: NA; v_call: TRBV6-1; j_call: TRBJ1-3; clone_size: NA; cdr3_nt: TGTGCCAGCAGTTGGGAAGGGAGCTCTGGAAACACCATATATTTT; cdr3_aa: CASSWEGSSGNTIYF
d_call: NA; v_call: TRBV18; j_call: TRBJ2-2; clone_size: NA; cdr3_nt: TGTGCCAGCTCGATACAAGGAAACACCGGGGAGCTGTTTTTT; cdr3_aa: CASSIQGNTGELFF
d_call: TRBD2; v_call: TRBV10-3; j_call: TRBJ2-3; clone_size: NA; cdr3_nt: TGTGCCACCCAGACTAGCGGGAGGGTGGATACGCAGTATTTT; cdr3_aa: CATQTSGRVDTQYF
d_call: TRBD1; v_call: TRBV7-8; j_call: TRBJ1-2; clone_size: NA; cdr3_nt: TGTGCCAGCAGCTTAGCCCCGGACAGGGCGATCAATGGCTACACCTTC; cdr3_aa: CASSLAPDRAINGYTF
d_call: NA; v_call: TRBV2; j_call: TRBJ1-5; clone_size: NA; cdr3_nt: TGTGCCAGCAGTGAAAAGTCACAGAACAATCAGCCCCAGCATTTT; cdr3_aa: CASSEKSQNNQPQHF
d_call: NA; v_call: TRBV4-1; j_call: TRBJ1-1; clone_size: few; cdr3_nt: TGCGCCAGCAGCCAAGATCCGTTTGGGGCGGGTGAAGCTTTCTTT; cdr3_aa: CASSQDPFGAGEAFF
d_call: NA; v_call: TRBV4-3; j_call: TRBJ2-7; clone_size: NA; cdr3_nt: TGCGCCAGCAGCCAAGCGTTTGGGGGCCCGGGGGAGCAGTACTTC; cdr3_aa: CASSQAFGGPGEQYF
d_call: NA; v_call: TRBV28; j_call: TRBJ2-7; clone_size: NA; cdr3_nt: TGTGCCAGCAGTTTCTACTACGAGCAGTACTTC; cdr3_aa: CASSFYYEQYF
d_call: TRBD1; v_call: TRBV28; j_call: TRBJ2-1; clone_size: NA; cdr3_nt: TGTGCCAGCAGTTTATCGGGGACAGGCCACAATGAGCAGTTCTTC; cdr3_aa: CASSLSGTGHNEQFF